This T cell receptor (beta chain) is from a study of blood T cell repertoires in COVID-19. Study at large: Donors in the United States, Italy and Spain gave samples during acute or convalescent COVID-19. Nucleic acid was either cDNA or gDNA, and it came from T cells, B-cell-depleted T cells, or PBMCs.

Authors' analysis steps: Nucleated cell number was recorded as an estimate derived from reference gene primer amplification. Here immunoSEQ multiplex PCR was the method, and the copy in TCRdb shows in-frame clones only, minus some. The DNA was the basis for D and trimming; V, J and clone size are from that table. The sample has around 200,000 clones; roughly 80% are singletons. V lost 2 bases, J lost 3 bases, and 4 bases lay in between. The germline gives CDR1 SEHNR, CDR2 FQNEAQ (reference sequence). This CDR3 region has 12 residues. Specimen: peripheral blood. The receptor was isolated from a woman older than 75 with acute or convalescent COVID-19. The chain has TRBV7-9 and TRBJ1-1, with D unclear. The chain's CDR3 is CASSLSHTEAFF. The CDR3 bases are TGTGCCAGCAGCTTAAGCCACACTGAAGCTTTCTTT.